This T cell receptor beta chain was sequenced for a study of cytomegalovirus exposure and HLA in healthy donors. Overall study: Of a few hundred genotyped donors, 75% to 90% grouped in the Caucasian-associated ancestry cluster.

Both 60 Vbeta primers and 13 Jbeta primers went into the PCR. Libraries were prepared by immunoSEQ multiplex PCR; TCRdb keeps only in-frame clonotypes and omits some of them. This table lists about 200,000 clones. Germline lookup yields CDR1 SGHTA and CDR2 FQGNSA. CDR3 length equals 14 residues. V lost 5 bases, J lost 4 bases, and 6 bases stayed unmatched. Findings and caveats of the study: There were several of the most significant clusters that appeared linked to common viral pathogens in a later analysis. Sequencing depth roughly uniform across donors was assumed in presence/absence analyses.

On this clone itself: The antigen is undetermined.

V usage is TRBV7-2 and J usage is TRBJ2-3, with 7 bases identical to TRBD1. The receptor comes from a girl aged 2-15 years in good health and CMV-seropositive. The sample comprised PBMCs. The CDR3 DNA is TGTGCCAGCAGCCAACAGGGGCCCCCAGATACGCAGTATTTT. The encoded protein is CASSQQGPPDTQYF. Together with reference TRBV7-2 and TRBJ2-3, the CDR3 gives the full variable domain: GAGVSQSPSNKVTEKGKDVELRCDPISGHTALYWYRQSLGQGLEFLIYFQGNSAPDKSGLPSDRFSAERTGGSVSTLTIQRTQQEDSAVYLCASSQQGPPDTQYFGPGTRLTVL.